The T cell receptor beta chain described here comes from a study of CD8 T cells in Susac syndrome. The CDR3 contains 14 residues. With V trimmed by 3 bases and J by 8 bases, 9 bases remained unmatched. CDR1 is DFQATT, CDR2 SNEGSKA, per germline (reference sequence). This clonotype was seen a handful of times. Random hexamers served to reverse transcribe about 0.5 to 1 ug RNA. TCR beta CDR3 was amplified by immunoSEQ multiplex PCR. This amplification extended across 54 Vbeta and 13 Jbeta segments. TCRdb ran MiXCR on the immunoSEQ multiplex PCR reads and lists one entry per CDR3 protein. The sample consists of roughly 400,000 distinct CDR3 sequences, around 83% of them appearing once.

V and J are TRBV20-1 and TRBJ1-3; 8 bases are a match to TRBD1. The sample taken for sequencing was CD8+ T cells from PBMCs. The origin of this receptor is a human donor with multiple sclerosis. The DNA of the CDR3 is TGCAGTGCTAGGTCTCACAGGGGGGCTGACACCATATATTTT. Protein sequence: CSARSHRGADTIYF.